This TCR beta chain was obtained from a study of neurological immune-mediated disorders. Findings of the study overall: The study found the most TCR clonal expansion in HTLV-1-associated myelopathy and the least in multiple sclerosis, below healthy controls.

MiXCR, applied by TCRdb to the 5' RACE reads, yields one record per CDR3 protein. The repertoire has 75,000 to 95,000 distinct CDR3 sequences, 15% to 20% of them found once; the top ten carry 15%. The CDR3 sequence is 15 residues long. Trimming took off 2 bases at V and 2 bases at J, with 11 bases between the two ends. Germline V CDR1 and CDR2: SGDLS, YYNGEE. This clonotype appeared many times. As yet, its antigen is unknown. PBMCs stored at -80 C, numbering 2 million, were the origin of the unsorted libraries. This chain joins TRBV9 and TRBJ2-1; TRBD1 might be the D (5 bases). The clonotype was recovered from a woman aged 40 to 50 in good health. The sample was PBMCs. The CDR3 protein is CASSVRGLPYNEQFF. The CDR3 nucleotides read TGTGCCAGCAGCGTTAGGGGCCTCCCCTACAATGAGCAGTTCTTC. The full variable domain, completed using reference TRBV9 and TRBJ2-1, is DSGVTQTPKHLITATGQRVTLRCSPRSGDLSVYWYQQSLDQGLQFLIQYYNGEERAKGNILERFSAQQFPDLHSELNLSSLELGDSALYFCASSVRGLPYNEQFFGPGTRLTVL.